These 27 T cell receptor beta chains share one sample of origin, sequenced in a study of blood T cell repertoires in COVID-19. Sequencing used immunoSEQ multiplex PCR; TCRdb keeps in-frame clones, though not all of them. The sample shows tens of thousands of clones, nearly 90% of them seen only once. Sample: peripheral blood. Receptor source: a man aged 45-65 years with acute or convalescent COVID-19.

The chain uses TRBV6-2 or TRBV6-3 and TRBJ1-5, with TRBD1 as a possible D gene (6 bases). Germline V CDR1 and CDR2: MNHEY, SVGEGT. The V end was cut by 0 bases, the J end by 0 bases, with 9 bases between. This CDR3 has 16 residues. CDR3 DNA sequence: TGTGCCAGCAGTTACTCGGGGGCTCTTAGCAATCAGCCCCAGCATTTT. It is translated as CASSYSGALSNQPQHF.

This chain joins TRBV10-1 and TRBJ2-2, with 8 bases aligning to TRBD2. V dropped 0 bases and J dropped 4; count of bases not matched to a gene: 7. This CDR3 spans 17 amino acids. Germline CDR1 reads WNHNN; CDR2 reads SYGVQD (reference sequence). Here the CDR3 DNA reads TGCGCCAGCAGTGAGTCGGGAGCGGGAGTGAGCACCGGGGAGCTGTTTTTT. Translation: CASSESGAGVSTGELFF.

The V gene is TRBV24-1, the J gene TRBJ2-5; 8 bases align to TRBD1. In germline, CDR1 is KGHDR, CDR2 SFDVKD. The CDR3 runs 14 residues. V lost 5 bases to trimming and J lost 5 bases; unmatched junction nucleotides: 6. The CDR3 DNA follows: TGTGCCACCAGTGGGCAGGGGGCATCCGAGACCCAGTACTTC. Encoded protein: CATSGQGASETQYF.

This chain links TRBV18 with TRBJ2-7; no definite D call. The CDR3 is 13 amino acids. V gave up 3 bases and J gave up 4 bases, with 10 bases separating them. The germline CDR1 and CDR2 sequences are KGHSH and LQKENI. The DNA of the CDR3 is TGTGCCAGCTCACCCAGCCGGAGATACGAGCAGTACTTC. The encoded protein is CASSPSRRYEQYF.

V is TRBV7-9 and J is TRBJ2-7, with 7 bases identical to TRBD1. The germline V gene has CDR1 SEHNR and CDR2 FQNEAQ (reference sequence). The V gene end was trimmed by 0 bases and the J gene end by 3 bases; junction bases not matched to a gene: 2. This CDR3 has 14 amino acids. The CDR3 DNA reads as TGTGCCAGCAGCTTAGCAGGGACAGTCTACGAGCAGTACTTC. Translated, it gives CASSLAGTVYEQYF.

This clone turned up a few times. The chain couples TRBV10-2 to TRBJ1-1, with D possibly TRBD1 on 5 matching bases. CDR3 length: 13 residues. V lost 8 bases to trimming and J lost 2 bases, with 12 bases between them. In germline, CDR1 is WSHSY, CDR2 SAAADI. As DNA, the CDR3 is TGCGCCAGCCAAGAGACAGTTAACACTGAAGCTTTCTTT. Its protein is CASQETVNTEAFF.

The genes are TRBV4-3 and TRBJ1-1; D call uncertain. Trimming removed 0 bases from V and 1 base from J, with 6 bases in between. The CDR3 spans 14 residues. CDR1 and CDR2 from the germline V gene are LGHNA and YSLEER. The CDR3, as DNA: TGCGCCAGCAGCCAAGATGCGGGGAACACTGAAGCTTTCTTT. Its translation is CASSQDAGNTEAFF.

The rearrangement joins TRBV7-9 to TRBJ1-4; 9 bases fit TRBD1. This CDR3 has 15 amino acids. Germline loops: CDR1 SEHNR, CDR2 FQNEAQ (reference sequence). Unmatched junction bases numbered 5, after V lost 1 base and J lost 8 bases. CDR3 region: CASSLGGQGREKLFF. In DNA, the CDR3 is TGTGCCAGCAGCTTAGGTGGACAGGGGCGGGAAAAACTGTTTTTT.

The chain recombines TRBV4-1 with TRBJ2-1, with 7 bases identical to TRBD2. Trimming cost V 0 bases and J 9 bases; bases outside gene matches: 8. The CDR3 totals 15 residues. Germline lookup yields CDR1 MGHRA and CDR2 YSYEKL. CDR3 coding DNA: TGCGCCAGCAGCCAAGAAGGCGGGAGTGGGGGTGAGCAGTTCTTC. Residues: CASSQEGGSGGEQFF.

CDR3 region: CASSGVAGVGDTQYF. As DNA, the CDR3 is TGTGCCAGTAGTGGGGTAGCGGGAGTAGGAGATACGCAGTATTTT. This chain links TRBV19 with TRBJ2-3; 9 nucleotides line up with TRBD2. Germline V gives CDR1 LNHDA, CDR2 SQIVND (reference sequence). V lost 5 bases to trimming and J lost 5 bases; unmatched junction nucleotides: 8. This CDR3 spans 15 amino acids.

The chain has TRBV3-1 (or the pseudogene TRBV3-2) and TRBJ1-1, with unresolved D. The CDR3 is 14 residues long. CDR1 and CDR2 from the germline V gene are LGHDT and YNNKEL (reference sequence). Between the trimmed V and J ends, which lost 2 bases and 0 bases, there was a span of 7 bases. The CDR3 reads CASSQRGMNTEAFF. Written as DNA, the CDR3 is TGTGCCAGCAGCCAAAGAGGTATGAACACTGAAGCTTTCTTT.

The chain recombines TRBV2 with TRBJ2-3; a weak D match, TRBD2 (6 bases). The CDR3 spans 13 residues. Germline-derived CDR1 and CDR2 are SNHLY and FYNNEI. V was trimmed by 8 bases and J by 0 bases, leaving 9 bases between them. DNA for the CDR3: TGTGCCAGCTCTAGCGATAGCACAGATACGCAGTATTTT. This translates into CASSSDSTDTQYF.

The gene calls are TRBV5-5 and TRBJ1-1, with a weak D call TRBD1 (6 bases). The CDR3 is 16 residues long. The germline V gene encodes CDR1 SGHKS and CDR2 YYEKEE (reference sequence). V was trimmed by 1 base and J by 2 bases, leaving 15 bases between them. The CDR3 loop is CASSLRGGARNTEAFF. CDR3 DNA sequence: TGTGCCAGCAGCTTGCGGGGGGGCGCAAGAAACACTGAAGCTTTCTTT.

The V gene is TRBV2, the J gene TRBJ2-1; 12 bases map to TRBD2. The V gene's germline CDR1 is SNHLY and CDR2 FYNNEI. Trimming took 6 bases from V and 7 from J; bases not matched to a gene: 7. This CDR3 has 15 amino acids. The CDR3 DNA sequence: TGTGCCAGCAGGAGACTAGCGGGAGTTTTGAATGAGCAGTTCTTC. Protein sequence: CASRRLAGVLNEQFF.

This chain uses TRBV6-6 with TRBJ1-4, with D perhaps TRBD1 (5 bases). CDR1 is MNHNY and CDR2 is SVGAGI in the germline V gene (reference sequence). Between the trimmed V and J ends, which lost 6 bases and 10 bases, there was a span of 12 bases. CDR3 length equals 12 residues. CDR3 bases: TGTGCCAGCAGACCAACCCAGGGAAAACTGTTTTTT. Translation gives CASRPTQGKLFF.

The chain recombines TRBV5-1 with TRBJ2-3, with a tentative D call TRBD1 (6 bases). V dropped 4 bases and J dropped 1 base, with 16 bases sitting between them. The CDR3 is 16 amino acids. Germline V lookup: CDR1 SGHRS, CDR2 YFSETQ. The CDR3 loop is CASSLLQGAGTDTQYF. The CDR3 DNA reads as TGCGCCAGCAGCCTCCTACAGGGAGCGGGCACAGATACGCAGTATTTT.

This chain connects TRBV10-1 to TRBJ2-3, with no clear D. This CDR3 contains 16 residues. Trimming left V 1 base short and J 2 bases short, with 13 bases between. Germline V gene data show CDR1 as WNHNN and CDR2 as SYGVQD (reference sequence). In DNA form, the CDR3 reads TGCGCCAGCAGTGAGTTCGCTAGAGGCCTCACAGATACGCAGTATTTT. Its protein product is CASSEFARGLTDTQYF.

J is TRBJ1-2 and V is TRBV30; no clear D. CDR3 length equals 12 residues. Germline V lookup: CDR1 GTSNPN, CDR2 SVGIG (reference sequence). V dropped 3 bases and J dropped 0 bases, with 5 bases sitting between them. The CDR3 DNA reads as TGTGCCTGGAGCACAGCTAACTATGGCTACACCTTC. It yields the protein CAWSTANYGYTF.

The chain couples TRBV18 to TRBJ2-7, with no clear D. The CDR3 is 13 amino acids. Deletions cut 2 bases from V and 4 bases from J, with 9 bases between. Germline V gene lookup returns CDR1 KGHSH and CDR2 LQKENI. The CDR3 bases are TGTGCCAGCTCACCATCCAGGTTGTACGAGCAGTACTTC. Its translation: CASSPSRLYEQYF.

V usage is TRBV19 and J usage is TRBJ1-5, with a possible D match to TRBD1 (6 bases). CDR3 length: 13 amino acids. The germline CDR1 and CDR2 sequences are LNHDA and SQIVND (reference sequence). V was pared by 5 bases and J by 6 bases, with 11 bases between. For the CDR3, the DNA is TGTGCCAGTAGTGTGGGGGCGAGTCAGCCCCAGCATTTT. Amino acid sequence: CASSVGASQPQHF.

The genes are TRBV27 and TRBJ1-1; D not certain. V was cut by 6 bases and J by 0 bases, with 11 bases left in between. The germline gives CDR1 MNHEY, CDR2 SMNVEV (reference sequence). The CDR3 consists of 14 residues. CDR3 residues: CASREGRLNTEAFF. The CDR3 coding sequence is TGTGCCAGCAGGGAGGGAAGATTGAACACTGAAGCTTTCTTT.

V and J are TRBV10-3 and TRBJ1-1; 7 bases map to TRBD1. The trim removed 5 bases at V and 4 bases at J, leaving 10 bases unmatched. The CDR3 is 15 residues long. The germline V gene has CDR1 ENHRY and CDR2 SYGVKD. This chain's CDR3 is CAISPQGHESTEAFF. DNA of the CDR3: TGTGCCATCAGTCCACAGGGGCATGAGAGCACTGAAGCTTTCTTT.

CDR3 nucleotide sequence: TGTGCCATCAAAGACAGGGGGATGGATACGCAGTATTTT. Amino acids: CAIKDRGMDTQYF. The genes are TRBV10-3 and TRBJ2-3; 9 bases are shared with TRBD1. The germline V gene has CDR1 ENHRY and CDR2 SYGVKD. The CDR3 is 13 residues long. The junction had 5 bases not matched to a gene; V was cut back by 7 bases and J by 6 bases.

This clone was counted a single time. This rearrangement joins TRBV7-2 to TRBJ1-1, with D maybe TRBD1 (6 bases). This CDR3 spans 15 amino acids. Germline loops: CDR1 SGHTA, CDR2 FQGNSA. Trimming pared 2 bases from V and 0 bases from J, leaving 10 bases between. The CDR3 reads CASSLRAGVNTEAFF. Here the CDR3 DNA reads TGTGCCAGCAGCTTAAGAGCAGGGGTGAACACTGAAGCTTTCTTT. Based on the CDR3 plus reference TRBV7-2 and TRBJ1-1, the full variable domain is GAGVSQSPSNKVTEKGKDVELRCDPISGHTALYWYRQSLGQGLEFLIYFQGNSAPDKSGLPSDRFSAERTGGSVSTLTIQRTQQEDSAVYLCASSLRAGVNTEAFFGQGTRLTVV.

This sequence joins TRBV5-1 and TRBJ1-1; the match to TRBD1 covers 10 bases. Germline trimming cut 4 bases from V and 4 bases from J; bases unmatched to any gene: 13. Germline assignment: CDR1 SGHRS and CDR2 YFSETQ. There are 17 residues in the CDR3. As DNA, the CDR3 is TGCGCCAGCAGCCCCCTCCCGACAGGGGGCGGAAGCACTGAAGCTTTCTTT. This translates into CASSPLPTGGGSTEAFF.

This clone was recorded only once. The chain employs TRBV9 and TRBJ2-7, with TRBD1 matching 9 bases. CDR1 and CDR2 from the germline V gene are SGDLS and YYNGEE. The CDR3 contains 15 residues. The trim removed 3 bases at V and 1 base at J, leaving 5 bases unmatched. CDR3 sequence (DNA): TGTGCCAGCAGCGAGGGGACAGGGTATTCCTACGAGCAGTACTTC. It codes for CASSEGTGYSYEQYF. Looking up the rest from reference TRBV9 and TRBJ2-7 gives the full variable domain: DSGVTQTPKHLITATGQRVTLRCSPRSGDLSVYWYQQSLDQGLQFLIQYYNGEERAKGNILERFSAQQFPDLHSELNLSSLELGDSALYFCASSEGTGYSYEQYFGPGTRLTVT.

The rearrangement uses TRBV19 and TRBJ1-3, with 7 nucleotides matching TRBD1. V dropped 5 bases and J dropped 0; count of bases not matched to a gene: 10. The germline V gene encodes CDR1 LNHDA and CDR2 SQIVND (reference sequence). The CDR3 spans 17 residues. CDR3 DNA sequence: TGTGCCAGTAGTCCACACAGGGGTTTATCCTCTGGAAACACCATATATTTT. Protein product: CASSPHRGLSSGNTIYF.